This T cell receptor (beta chain) is from a study of blood T cell repertoires in COVID-19. Study overall: The United States, Italy and Spain were the sources of the acute and convalescent COVID-19 samples. From T cells, B-cell-depleted T cells, or PBMCs came the material, which was cDNA or gDNA.

Allocation to cohorts depended on clinical history reported by the participants. Germline V gene data show CDR1 as SGDLS and CDR2 as YYNGEE. The CDR3 is 15 amino acids. Trimming removed 4 bases at V and 2 bases at J, with 12 bases between. This clone was counted a few times. Sequencing used immunoSEQ multiplex PCR; TCRdb keeps in-frame clones, though not all of them. The sample records roughly 300,000 clones, roughly 86% being singletons. The sequence derives from a woman aged 30 to 39 who had recovered from COVID-19. What was sequenced was PBMCs or T cells enriched from blood (not recorded which). V usage is TRBV9 and J usage is TRBJ2-2, with a possible D match to TRBD1 (6 bases). CDR3 loop: CASSPPQGNTGELFF. In DNA form, the CDR3 reads TGTGCCAGCAGCCCCCCACAGGGAAACACCGGGGAGCTGTTTTTT.